These T cell receptor beta chains were read from a single sample in a study of identical twins. Each CDR3 protein gets one entry after TCRdb re-called the 5' RACE reads with MiXCR. The repertoire holds some 560,000 distinct CDR3 sequences, with more than 9% as singletons. The same sample was also used in a study of yellow fever vaccine responses in identical twins.

Sequenced material: PBMCs. The receptor set was obtained from a woman younger than 35 in good health. The CDR3 runs from the conserved cysteine through the conserved F or W. The order of the fields is clone size, J gene, D gene, V gene, CDR3 protein, CDR3 DNA. A D gene is named only where the DNA matches it firmly. Clone size appears in some rows only: once, few, many, or a class for an expanded clone.

clone size: -
J gene: TRBJ1-1
D gene: -
V gene: TRBV6-5
CDR3 protein: CASSFPGQPNTEAFF
CDR3 DNA: TGTGCCAGCAGTTTCCCGGGACAACCGAACACTGAAGCTTTCTTT

clone size: many
J gene: TRBJ2-7
D gene: TRBD2
V gene: TRBV5-6
CDR3 protein: CASSLGESRRGRTYEQYF
CDR3 DNA: TGTGCCAGCAGCTTGGGGGAGTCAAGGCGGGGGAGAACCTACGAGCAGTACTTC

clone size: -
J gene: TRBJ1-1
D gene: -
V gene: TRBV7-9
CDR3 protein: CASSLDTAFF
CDR3 DNA: TGTGCCAGCAGCTTAGACACGGCTTTCTTT

clone size: -
J gene: TRBJ1-5
D gene: TRBD1
V gene: TRBV23-1
CDR3 protein: CASSLEDRGWNQPQHF
CDR3 DNA: TGCGCCAGCAGTCTGGAGGACAGGGGGTGGAATCAGCCCCAGCATTTT

clone size: many
J gene: TRBJ1-1
D gene: -
V gene: TRBV25-1
CDR3 protein: CASSVPGNTEAFF
CDR3 DNA: TGTGCCAGCAGTGTCCCGGGGAACACTGAAGCTTTCTTT

clone size: many
J gene: TRBJ2-3
D gene: -
V gene: TRBV29-1
CDR3 protein: CSVEGTLSTDTQYF
CDR3 DNA: TGCAGCGTTGAAGGGACACTTAGCACAGATACGCAGTATTTT

clone size: many
J gene: TRBJ1-1
D gene: -
V gene: TRBV7-9
CDR3 protein: CASSPIPGVSTEAFF
CDR3 DNA: TGTGCCAGCAGCCCCATCCCGGGGGTGAGCACTGAAGCTTTCTTT

clone size: many
J gene: TRBJ1-2
D gene: -
V gene: TRBV20-1
CDR3 protein: CSARDLRGVGYTF
CDR3 DNA: TGCAGTGCTAGAGATCTCCGGGGGGTCGGCTACACCTTC

clone size: -
J gene: TRBJ2-1
D gene: TRBD1
V gene: TRBV7-9
CDR3 protein: CASNLDRYNEQFF
CDR3 DNA: TGTGCCAGCAACTTGGACAGGTACAATGAGCAGTTCTTC

clone size: -
J gene: TRBJ2-2
D gene: -
V gene: TRBV4-1
CDR3 protein: CASSQEGRGGTGELFF
CDR3 DNA: TGCGCCAGCAGCCAAGAAGGACGGGGTGGGACCGGGGAGCTGTTTTTT

clone size: few
J gene: TRBJ2-5
D gene: -
V gene: TRBV5-1
CDR3 protein: CASSSGTWGPQETQYF
CDR3 DNA: TGCGCCAGCAGCTCTGGGACATGGGGCCCCCAAGAGACCCAGTACTTC

clone size: many
J gene: TRBJ1-1
D gene: -
V gene: TRBV6-1
CDR3 protein: CASSEGRVSYTEAFF
CDR3 DNA: TGTGCCAGCAGTGAAGGGAGGGTATCTTACACTGAAGCTTTCTTT

clone size: -
J gene: TRBJ2-7
D gene: TRBD2
V gene: TRBV15
CDR3 protein: CATSTGWASGSSGQYF
CDR3 DNA: TGTGCCACCAGCACAGGGTGGGCTAGCGGGAGTTCGGGGCAGTACTTC

clone size: many
J gene: TRBJ2-5
D gene: -
V gene: TRBV20-1
CDR3 protein: CSARRSPTVETQYF
CDR3 DNA: TGCAGTGCTAGAAGGTCTCCGACGGTAGAGACCCAGTACTTC

clone size: many
J gene: TRBJ2-3
D gene: TRBD1
V gene: TRBV28
CDR3 protein: CASSTDRDPDTQYF
CDR3 DNA: TGTGCCAGCAGCACGGACAGGGACCCAGATACGCAGTATTTT

clone size: few
J gene: TRBJ2-1
D gene: -
V gene: TRBV18
CDR3 protein: CASSPRDRDHNEQFF
CDR3 DNA: TGTGCCAGCTCACCACGTGACAGAGATCACAATGAGCAGTTCTTC

clone size: few
J gene: TRBJ2-5
D gene: TRBD2
V gene: TRBV12-5
CDR3 protein: CASGLAGLAGGPETQYF
CDR3 DNA: TGTGCTAGTGGTTTGGCGGGACTAGCGGGGGGGCCGGAGACCCAGTACTTC

clone size: many
J gene: TRBJ2-7
D gene: -
V gene: TRBV7-2
CDR3 protein: CASSSQSRRQGLYEQYF
CDR3 DNA: TGTGCCAGCAGCTCCCAGAGCCGCCGTCAGGGGTTGTACGAGCAGTACTTC

clone size: -
J gene: TRBJ2-7
D gene: TRBD2
V gene: TRBV5-6
CDR3 protein: CASGRGLAGGYEQYF
CDR3 DNA: TGTGCCAGCGGCCGCGGACTAGCGGGGGGATACGAGCAGTACTTC

clone size: -
J gene: TRBJ2-7
D gene: TRBD2
V gene: TRBV18
CDR3 protein: CASSPAGTSIYEQYF
CDR3 DNA: TGTGCCAGCTCACCAGCCGGGACTAGCATCTACGAGCAGTACTTC

clone size: -
J gene: TRBJ2-1
D gene: TRBD2
V gene: TRBV20-1
CDR3 protein: CSATGDFGRAGNEQFF
CDR3 DNA: TGCAGTGCTACCGGAGATTTCGGGAGGGCCGGCAATGAGCAGTTCTTC

clone size: many
J gene: TRBJ2-7
D gene: -
V gene: TRBV14
CDR3 protein: CASSQDLRADEQYF
CDR3 DNA: TGTGCCAGCAGCCAAGATCTCAGGGCTGACGAGCAGTACTTC

clone size: -
J gene: TRBJ2-2
D gene: -
V gene: TRBV10-3
CDR3 protein: CAISDRHTSTGELFF
CDR3 DNA: TGTGCCATCAGTGACCGGCACACGAGTACCGGGGAGCTGTTTTTT

clone size: -
J gene: TRBJ2-7
D gene: TRBD2
V gene: TRBV28
CDR3 protein: CASRGGLANYEQYF
CDR3 DNA: TGTGCCAGCAGGGGGGGACTAGCGAACTACGAGCAGTACTTC

clone size: many
J gene: TRBJ2-5
D gene: TRBD1
V gene: TRBV5-4
CDR3 protein: CASSTFRDRPQETQYF
CDR3 DNA: TGTGCCAGCAGCACCTTCCGGGACAGGCCTCAAGAGACCCAGTACTTC

clone size: few
J gene: TRBJ2-7
D gene: TRBD2
V gene: TRBV10-3
CDR3 protein: CATAAGTRDEQYF
CDR3 DNA: TGTGCCACCGCTGCCGGGACTAGAGACGAGCAGTACTTC

clone size: -
J gene: TRBJ2-1
D gene: -
V gene: TRBV6-9
CDR3 protein: CATSYFYPGPRGDTREALTLFF
CDR3 DNA: TGTGCCACCAGTTATTTTTACCCGGGACCGCGAGGTGACACTAGGGAGGCTTTAACGTTATTCTTC

clone size: few
J gene: TRBJ2-1
D gene: TRBD1
V gene: TRBV6-5
CDR3 protein: CASSYSTGYNEQFF
CDR3 DNA: TGTGCCAGCAGTTACTCGACAGGGTACAATGAGCAGTTCTTC

clone size: -
J gene: TRBJ2-7
D gene: -
V gene: TRBV7-9
CDR3 protein: CASSKPGRGSYEQYF
CDR3 DNA: TGTGCCAGCAGCAAGCCGGGACGGGGATCCTACGAGCAGTACTTC

clone size: many
J gene: TRBJ2-1
D gene: TRBD1
V gene: TRBV12-3/TRBV12-4
CDR3 protein: CASSSSQGDSYNEQFF
CDR3 DNA: TGTGCCAGCAGTTCCTCCCAGGGGGACTCCTACAATGAGCAGTTCTTC